These 15 T cell receptor beta chains were all obtained from the same sample, sequenced in a study of technical replicates of blood from a few donors. Assay used: immunoSEQ multiplex PCR; TCRdb lists only in-frame clones, some missing. This sample has 65,000 to 95,000 clones, with roughly 93% found just once. The source material was T cells isolated from PBMCs. These receptors were obtained from a human donor in good health.

This clone was detected only once. The chain's CDR3 is CASIQTGTGLLYEQYF. Here the CDR3 DNA reads TGTGCCAGCATCCAAACGGGGACAGGGCTACTCTACGAGCAGTACTTC. This chain uses TRBV28 with TRBJ2-7; 9 bases match TRBD1. CDR3 length: 16 amino acids. Germline V gives CDR1 MDHEN, CDR2 SYDVKM. V lost 7 bases, J lost 3 bases, and 13 bases stayed unmatched.

The chain recombines TRBV5-1 with TRBJ1-1; the D is unclear. There are 14 residues in the CDR3. V lost 6 bases and J 2 bases, leaving 14 bases between the germline ends. Germline V gives CDR1 SGHRS, CDR2 YFSETQ. DNA for the CDR3: TGCGCCAGCATCCTTTTGGTCAGTAACACTGAAGCTTTCTTT. It codes for CASILLVSNTEAFF. Full variable domain (missing parts from reference TRBV5-1 and TRBJ1-1): KAGVTQTPRYLIKTRGQQVTLSCSPISGHRSVSWYQQTPGQGLQFLFEYFSETQRNKGNFPGRFSGRQFSNSRSEMNVSTLELGDSALYLCASILLVSNTEAFFGQGTRLTVV.

V gene TRBV19 combines with J gene TRBJ1-5, with a weak D call TRBD1 (5 bases). The CDR3 contains 12 residues. V was pared by 7 bases and J by 6 bases, with 10 bases between. From germline, CDR1 is LNHDA and CDR2 SQIVND (reference sequence). Written as DNA, the CDR3 is TGTGCCAGTAATTCGGGGGTTCAGCCCCAGCATTTT. Protein product: CASNSGVQPQHF.

The rearrangement links TRBV7-8 to TRBJ2-5, with 7 positions matching TRBD2. The CDR3 runs 15 residues. Trimming at V came to 3 bases and at J to 5 bases, leaving 9 bases not matched to a gene. CDR1 is SGHVS and CDR2 is FQNEAQ in the germline V gene. For the CDR3, the DNA is TGTGCCAGCAGCTTGGGAGGGCCCGGAGGGGAGACCCAGTACTTC. It yields the protein CASSLGGPGGETQYF. The full variable domain, completed using reference TRBV7-8 and TRBJ2-5, is GAGVSQSPRYKVAKRGQDVALRCDPISGHVSLFWYQQALGQGPEFLTYFQNEAQLDKSGLPSDRFFAERPEGSVSTLKIQRTQQEDSAVYLCASSLGGPGGETQYFGPGTRLLVL.

This clone was detected once. V gene TRBV19 combines with J gene TRBJ1-5; the D gene is possibly TRBD1 (5 bases). CDR3 length equals 14 residues. CDR1 is LNHDA and CDR2 is SQIVND in the germline V gene (reference sequence). Trimming left V 0 bases short and J 5 bases short, with 8 bases between. The CDR3 region has the DNA TGTGCCAGTAGTATAGATTGGGGGGATCAGCCCCAGCATTTT. Its translation: CASSIDWGDQPQHF.

This chain joins TRBV19 and TRBJ1-5; TRBD1 matches 10 bases. V lost 8 bases and J lost 4; bases outside the gene matches: 8. The CDR3 loop spans 15 amino acids. The V gene's germline CDR1 is LNHDA and CDR2 SQIVND (reference sequence). The CDR3 nucleotides are TGTGCCAGTCGCCCTCCGGGACAGGGGAATCAGCCCCAGCATTTT. Encoded protein: CASRPPGQGNQPQHF.

This clone was observed a single time. This chain connects TRBV30 to TRBJ1-5; TRBD1 aligns across 9 bases. The CDR3 consists of 15 residues. Germline CDR1 reads GTSNPN; CDR2 reads SVGIG (reference sequence). The junction had 4 bases not matched to a gene; V was cut back by 1 base and J by 3 bases. CDR3 DNA: TGTGCCTGGAGTGAAGGACAGGGGTACAATCAGCCCCAGCATTTT. Amino acids: CAWSEGQGYNQPQHF.

V gene TRBV9 combines with J gene TRBJ2-5, with 10 bases aligning to TRBD2. With V trimmed by 3 bases and J by 3 bases, 5 bases remained unmatched. The V gene's germline CDR1 is SGDLS and CDR2 YYNGEE. This CDR3 is built from 15 residues. CDR3 sequence: CASSAELAGKETQYF. CDR3 DNA: TGTGCCAGCAGCGCCGAACTAGCGGGGAAAGAGACCCAGTACTTC.

This chain uses TRBV28 with TRBJ2-7, with a tentative D call TRBD2 (6 bases). CDR1 is MDHEN and CDR2 is SYDVKM in the germline V gene. The germline V and J ends were trimmed by 8 bases and 7 bases, with 18 bases remaining between them. This CDR3 has 13 amino acids. DNA for the CDR3: TGTGCCAGCGCCCCCCGGGGGAGTGAGGAGCAGTACTTC. Translated: CASAPRGSEEQYF. Full variable domain (rest looked up from reference TRBV28 and TRBJ2-7): DVKVTQSSRYLVKRTGEKVFLECVQDMDHENMFWYRQDPGLGLRLIYFSYDVKMKEKGDIPEGYSVSREKKERFSLILESASTNQTSMYLCASAPRGSEEQYFGPGTRLTVT.

V usage is TRBV7-2 and J usage is TRBJ2-5; possibly TRBD2 for D (6 bases). Germline assignment: CDR1 SGHTA and CDR2 FQGNSA. The CDR3 sequence is 15 residues long. Trimming took 2 bases from V and 5 from J, leaving 15 bases between them. CDR3 in DNA: TGTGCCAGCAGCTTATCGGGAGTATCTTGGGAGACCCAGTACTTC. Its translation is CASSLSGVSWETQYF.

A single count supports this clone. The chain joins TRBV7-9 to TRBJ2-7, with D maybe TRBD1 (6 bases). Germline V gene data show CDR1 as SEHNR and CDR2 as FQNEAQ (reference sequence). The CDR3 loop spans 13 amino acids. V lost 5 bases to trimming and J lost 3 bases, with 11 bases between them. The CDR3 reads CASSPGQIYEQYF. CDR3 in DNA: TGTGCCAGCAGCCCGGGACAAATCTACGAGCAGTACTTC.

The genes are TRBV6-4 and TRBJ2-7, with a weak D call TRBD2 (5 bases). This CDR3 region has 15 residues. Looked up from germline, CDR1 is MRHNA and CDR2 is SNTAGT. The ends were cut back, 2 bases at V and 4 bases at J, with 15 bases in the middle. CDR3 in amino acids: CASSDIASSLYEQYF. In DNA form, the CDR3 reads TGTGCCAGCAGTGACATTGCGTCTAGCCTGTACGAGCAGTACTTC.

This rearrangement joins TRBV10-3 to TRBJ1-1; TRBD1 might be the D (5 bases). The germline CDR1 and CDR2 sequences are ENHRY and SYGVKD. Trimming took 6 bases from V and 11 from J, leaving 19 bases between them. The CDR3 has 13 residues. The CDR3 DNA sequence: TGTGCCATCAGCCTCCGGGACCCGGGGGAGGCTTTCTTT. Its translation: CAISLRDPGEAFF.

The table lists this clone with a few counts. The chain has TRBV6-1 and TRBJ1-5; a possible D gene is TRBD1 (5 bases). The CDR3 totals 12 residues. Germline loops: CDR1 MNHNS, CDR2 SASEGT. V was cut by 6 bases and J by 4 bases, with 7 bases left in between. This chain's CDR3 is CASRQGNQPQHF. Written as DNA, the CDR3 is TGTGCCAGCAGGCAGGGTAATCAGCCCCAGCATTTT.

The chain combines TRBV11-2 with TRBJ2-7, with 8 bases matching TRBD2. V lost 6 bases, J lost 6 bases, and 10 bases stayed unmatched. CDR3 length: 14 amino acids. In germline, CDR1 is SGHAT, CDR2 FQNNGV. The CDR3 DNA reads as TGTGCCAGCAGGCCACTAGCGGCGGGCCCCGAGCAGTACTTC. Its protein is CASRPLAAGPEQYF.